This T cell receptor beta chain was identified in a study of CD8 T cells in ankylosing spondylitis. Findings and caveats of the study: One TCR beta motif, made up of under ten highly homologous variants, appeared characteristic of ankylosing spondylitis blood.

CDR3 size: 14 residues. About this clonotype itself: Its antigen is undetermined.

TCRdb passed the 5' RACE reads through MiXCR, listing each CDR3 protein once. Found here are hundreds of thousands of distinct CDR3 sequences, roughly 25% of them singletons; the top ten hold about 0.9%. Input material: blood, either unsorted or a sorted T cell fraction (not recorded which). The clonotype originates from a male donor with ankylosing spondylitis. The chain recombines TRBV21-1 with TRBJ2-5; the DNA was not compared with TRBD2, the D call given in the table. TRBV21-1 has pseudogene status. CDR3: CASTPSGTEETQYF. CDR3 bases: TGTGCCAGCACCCCTAGCGGGACGGAAGAGACCCAGTACTTC.